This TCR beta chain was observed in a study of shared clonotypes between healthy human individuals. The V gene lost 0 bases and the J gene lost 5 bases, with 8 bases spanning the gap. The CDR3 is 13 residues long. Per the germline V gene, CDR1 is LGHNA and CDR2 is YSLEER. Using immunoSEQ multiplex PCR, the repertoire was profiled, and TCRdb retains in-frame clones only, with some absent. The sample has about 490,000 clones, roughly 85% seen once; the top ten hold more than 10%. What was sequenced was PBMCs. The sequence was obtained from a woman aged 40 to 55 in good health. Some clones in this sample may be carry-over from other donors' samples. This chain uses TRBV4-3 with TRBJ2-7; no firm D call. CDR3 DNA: TGCGCCAGCAGCCAAGATCTAGAGGACGAGCAGTACTTC. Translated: CASSQDLEDEQYF.